The 7 T cell receptor beta chains given below trace back to one sample, sequenced in a study of CD8+ T cells in alopecia areata. The treatment is: oral pan-JAK inhibitor, 5-10 mg twice daily. RNA extraction was followed by reverse transcription into cDNA, which acted as the sequencing template. The assay was immunoSEQ multiplex PCR, and TCRdb's table has in-frame clones only and misses some. The sample lists about 270,000 clones, 60% occurring once. Sequences were derived from CD4+ T cells sorted from blood, sampled at week 52, from a patient treated with tofacitinib. These receptor sequences come from a human donor with alopecia areata.

The chain combines TRBV5-1 with TRBJ2-1; D remains unclear. The germline CDR1 and CDR2 sequences are SGHRS and YFSETQ. The CDR3 loop spans 13 amino acids. V gave up 0 bases and J gave up 6 bases, with 7 bases separating them. This chain's CDR3 is CASSLGPLNEQFF. The CDR3 DNA sequence: TGCGCCAGCAGCTTGGGCCCACTCAATGAGCAGTTCTTC.

This clone has a handful of counts. This chain uses TRBV11-2 with TRBJ2-7, with 9 bases matching TRBD1. The CDR3 loop spans 15 amino acids. J was trimmed by 4 bases and V by 0 bases; bases with no gene match: 4. The germline V gene has CDR1 SGHAT and CDR2 FQNNGV. CDR3 loop: CASSLDYRGPYEQYF. The CDR3 DNA is TGTGCCAGCAGCTTAGACTACAGGGGGCCGTACGAGCAGTACTTC.

The V and J genes are TRBV30 and TRBJ2-6; D remains unclear. The CDR3 has 15 amino acids. Germline values: CDR1 GTSNPN, CDR2 SVGIG (reference sequence). Trimming pared 4 bases from V and 0 bases from J, leaving 10 bases between. DNA of the CDR3: TGTGCCTGGATGCCGGGCACCTCTGGGGCCAACGTCCTGACTTTC. This translates into CAWMPGTSGANVLTF.

The chain links TRBV7-6 to TRBJ2-7; 7 positions match TRBD1. CDR3 length: 12 residues. CDR1 is SGHVS, CDR2 FNYEAQ, per germline. The J segment lost 6 bases and the V segment lost 6 bases, leaving 5 bases of the junction unmatched. CDR3 residues: CASSFDRVEQYF. The CDR3 region has the DNA TGTGCCAGCAGTTTTGACAGGGTCGAGCAGTACTTC.

This clone was observed a few times. This rearrangement joins TRBV15 to TRBJ2-3; TRBD2 aligns across 8 bases. The trim removed 3 bases at V and 2 bases at J, leaving 10 bases unmatched. Germline CDR1 reads LNHNV; CDR2 reads YYDKDF (reference sequence). The CDR3 runs 17 residues. CDR3 residues: CATSRTPGLGDTDTQYF. CDR3 bases: TGTGCCACCAGCAGGACCCCGGGACTAGGGGACACAGATACGCAGTATTTT.

V and J are TRBV30 and TRBJ1-2; 8 bases fit TRBD1. The CDR3 consists of 15 residues. CDR1 is GTSNPN and CDR2 is SVGIG in the germline V gene (reference sequence). V lost 0 bases to trimming and J lost 4 bases; unmatched junction nucleotides: 7. DNA for the CDR3: TGTGCCTGGAGTGTAGATACCGGGACAGGCTATGGCTACACCTTC. As protein: CAWSVDTGTGYGYTF.

CDR3 amino acids: CSVAEGVNQPQHF. For the CDR3, the DNA is TGCAGCGTTGCAGAGGGGGTCAATCAGCCCCAGCATTTT. The chain recombines TRBV29-1 with TRBJ1-5; D possibly corresponds to TRBD1 (6 bases). Germline CDR1 and CDR2: SQVTM and ANQGSEA. This CDR3 spans 13 amino acids. The germline V and J ends were trimmed by 4 bases and 3 bases, with 10 bases remaining between them.